This TCR beta chain was recovered during a study of shared clonotypes between healthy human individuals. General observations from the study: Only a few donors were included, so the genetic and exposure-history diversity represented was limited. Roughly 5% of naive CD4 clonotypes were common to several donors.

Using immunoSEQ multiplex PCR, the repertoire was profiled, and TCRdb retains in-frame clones only, with some absent. This repertoire shows 2 million to 2.5 million clones, 90% to 95% found once; its top ten account for more than 0.35%. In regard to this clone: Its antigen is undetermined.

A CD45RA+ naive subset and a CD45RA-negative memory subset were split from CD4+ cells. This CDR3 spans 16 amino acids. Trimming stripped 3 bases from V and 2 bases from J, with 16 bases between. Per the germline V gene, CDR1 is SGHAT and CDR2 is FQNNGV. The TCR was taken from a man between 18 and 35 years old in good health. Some clones in this sample may be carry-over from other donors' samples. Material: naive CD4+ T cells from PBMCs. The subset is: CD45RA+ positively selected. The genes are TRBV11-2 and TRBJ2-5; D is perhaps TRBD2 (5 bases). The CDR3 here is CASSLGSGGSQETQYF. In DNA form, the CDR3 reads TGTGCCAGCAGCTTGGGGAGTGGCGGGTCTCAAGAGACCCAGTACTTC.